One sample yielded the 32 T cell receptor beta chains listed below, sequenced in a study of T-cell memory formation after mild COVID-19. Each CDR3 protein gets one entry after TCRdb re-called the 5' RACE reads with MiXCR. The table shows about 38,000 distinct CDR3 sequences, with around 10% occurring only once. Sequences were obtained from PBMCs or a T cell subset sorted from them (not recorded which). Receptors originate from a man younger than 35 who had mild COVID-19 (a few samples of this study predate the infection). Cell type and time point are not known.

This clonotype was detected only a few times. The junction differs from germline at one of its ends, possibly a read error. The V gene is TRBV5-5, the J gene TRBJ1-1, with D unclear. CDR1 and CDR2 (germline): SGHKS, YYEKEE (reference sequence). The CDR3 extends over 14 amino acids. CDR3 protein: CASSLAAGNTEDFF. The CDR3 region has the DNA TGTGCCAGCAGCTTGGCCGCGGGGAACACTGAAGATTTCTTT.

This clonotype was recorded many times. The chain has TRBV6-2 or TRBV6-3 and TRBJ2-4; tentative D call: TRBD2 (6 bases). Trimming took 6 bases from V and 3 from J, leaving 12 bases between them. Per the germline V gene, CDR1 is MNHEY and CDR2 is SVGEGT. This CDR3 is built from 14 residues. This CDR3 is CASRSQGGKNIQYF. The CDR3 DNA sequence: TGTGCCAGCAGGTCGCAGGGAGGCAAAAACATTCAGTACTTC.

The table lists this clonotype with many counts. V usage is TRBV7-9 and J usage is TRBJ2-5; possible D gene TRBD2, 6 bases. Germline loops: CDR1 SEHNR, CDR2 FQNEAQ (reference sequence). The ends were cut back, 5 bases at V and 1 base at J, with 14 bases in the middle. The CDR3 is 15 residues long. The DNA of the CDR3 is TGTGCCAGCAGCCATAGCGGAGGGTTCCAAGAGACCCAGTACTTC. Protein: CASSHSGGFQETQYF.

This clonotype was detected many times. The chain uses TRBV12-3 or TRBV12-4 and TRBJ1-6; 9 bases agree with TRBD1. The junction had 11 bases not matched to a gene; V was cut back by 7 bases and J by 7 bases. CDR3 length: 16 amino acids. In DNA, the CDR3 is TGTGCCAGCACCGGACAAAACGGACAGGGGAATTCACCCCTCCACTTT. It translates to CASTGQNGQGNSPLHF.

This clonotype was seen repeatedly, ten times or more. The chain has TRBV4-3 and TRBJ2-1; 8 bases line up with TRBD1. V lost 0 bases, J lost 9 bases, and 10 bases stayed unmatched. Germline values: CDR1 LGHNA, CDR2 YSLEER. This CDR3 region has 16 residues. The DNA for the CDR3 is TGCGCCAGCAGCCAAGATTCAGGGGGCGCGGTCAGTGAGCAGTTCTTC. It is translated as CASSQDSGGAVSEQFF.

In this sample, this clonotype turned up many times. The rearrangement uses TRBV19 and TRBJ1-6, with D unresolved. CDR3 size: 11 residues. The V end lost 9 bases, the J end lost 7 bases, and 7 bases lay between the germline ends. CDR1 and CDR2 from the germline V gene are LNHDA and SQIVND (reference sequence). CDR3 DNA sequence: TGTGCCAGGGACTTAAATTCACCCCTCCACTTT. Translating it yields CARDLNSPLHF.

This clonotype occurred many times. This sequence joins TRBV5-1 and TRBJ1-3; no clear D gene. V lost 9 bases and J lost 4, with 26 bases in between. CDR1 and CDR2 from the germline V gene are SGHRS and YFSETQ. This CDR3 spans 17 amino acids. The CDR3 sequence is CAIATPDTPYPGNTIYF. In DNA form, the CDR3 reads TGCGCCATCGCGACCCCAGACACCCCGTACCCGGGAAACACCATATATTTT.

This clonotype has at least ten counts. V is TRBV15 and J is TRBJ1-4; 7 bases line up with TRBD1. Trimming at V came to 5 bases and at J to 10 bases, leaving 7 bases not matched to a gene. Germline V CDR1 and CDR2: LNHNV, YYDKDF (reference sequence). The CDR3 totals 13 residues. The CDR3 here is CATSYRSGGKLFF. The CDR3 DNA is TGTGCCACCAGCTACCGCTCAGGGGGAAAACTGTTTTTT.

This clonotype was seen ten or more times. The chain carries TRBV10-1 and TRBJ2-2; D might be TRBD2 (6 bases). The germline V gene encodes CDR1 WNHNN and CDR2 SYGVQD (reference sequence). The CDR3 contains 15 residues. The V gene lost 3 bases and the J gene lost 5 bases, with 13 bases spanning the gap. The CDR3 nucleotides read TGCGCCAGCAGTGACGCGGGATCTCGGACCGGGGAGCTGTTTTTT. It yields the protein CASSDAGSRTGELFF.

This clonotype occurred many times. CDR3 nucleotide sequence: TGCGCCAGCAGCTTGGGAGGGGGGGCGGACGAGCAGTACTTC. This codes for CASSLGGGADEQYF. The gene calls are TRBV5-1 and TRBJ2-7; D perhaps matches TRBD2 (7 bases). There are 14 residues in the CDR3. Looked up from germline, CDR1 is SGHRS and CDR2 is YFSETQ. V was trimmed by 0 bases and J by 5 bases, leaving 12 bases between them.

This clonotype was counted only a few times. The CDR3 is CSVDQDRGKSYNEQFF. The CDR3, as DNA: TGCAGCGTTGACCAGGACAGGGGTAAATCCTACAATGAGCAGTTCTTC. V is TRBV29-1 and J is TRBJ2-1, with 9 bases fitting TRBD1. Germline V gene sequence: CDR1 SQVTM, CDR2 ANQGSEA. The CDR3 length is 16 residues. The J segment lost 1 base and the V segment lost 3 bases, leaving 7 bases of the junction unmatched.

Ten or more counts support this clonotype. The V gene is TRBV18, the J gene TRBJ2-5; the D is unclear. The V end lost 5 bases, the J end lost 0 bases, and 1 base lay between the germline ends. The CDR3 length is 11 residues. The germline gives CDR1 KGHSH, CDR2 LQKENI. The DNA for the CDR3 is TGTGCCAGCTCAAACCAAGAGACCCAGTACTTC. Its translation is CASSNQETQYF.

This clonotype was recorded once. The V gene is TRBV27, the J gene TRBJ1-4, with D possibly TRBD1 on 5 matching bases. The CDR3 consists of 16 residues. CDR1 is MNHEY, CDR2 SMNVEV, per germline (reference sequence). V lost 7 bases, J lost 3 bases, and 18 bases lay in between. As DNA, the CDR3 is TGTGCCAGCACACTCAATTGGGGCAGCCCTAATGAAAAACTGTTTTTT. Its translation is CASTLNWGSPNEKLFF.

In its sample, this clonotype was seen many times. J is TRBJ2-3 and V is TRBV7-9; 10 bases map to TRBD2. Germline V CDR1 and CDR2: SEHNR, FQNEAQ (reference sequence). Germline trimming cut 5 bases from V and 5 bases from J; bases unmatched to any gene: 10. The CDR3 loop spans 16 amino acids. This CDR3 reads CASSRQVAGGLDTQYF. CDR3 DNA sequence: TGTGCCAGCAGCCGACAGGTAGCGGGGGGCCTAGATACGCAGTATTTT.

This clonotype was detected only a few times. V and J are TRBV5-4 and TRBJ2-7, with 7 positions matching TRBD1. In germline, CDR1 is SGHNT, CDR2 YYREEE (reference sequence). Trimming cost V 4 bases and J 0 bases; bases outside gene matches: 4. This CDR3 comprises 14 residues. In nucleotides, the CDR3 is TGTGCCAGCAGCCTGTACAGGGGCTCCTACGAGCAGTACGTC. Its protein product is CASSLYRGSYEQYV.

This clonotype was detected many times. The genes are TRBV7-2 and TRBJ1-1, with D uncertain. Trimming removed 0 bases at V and 3 bases at J, with 8 bases between. Germline CDR1 reads SGHTA; CDR2 reads FQGNSA. CDR3 length: 14 amino acids. The CDR3 loop reads CASSLALFDTEAFF. CDR3 coding DNA: TGTGCCAGCAGCTTAGCTTTATTTGACACTGAAGCTTTCTTT. The full variable domain, in which reference TRBV7-2 and TRBJ1-1 provide the parts outside the CDR3, is GAGVSQSPSNKVTEKGKDVELRCDPISGHTALYWYRQSLGQGLEFLIYFQGNSAPDKSGLPSDRFSAERTGGSVSTLTIQRTQQEDSAVYLCASSLALFDTEAFFGQGTRLTVV.

V gene TRBV5-5 combines with J gene TRBJ2-3; 10 positions match TRBD2. The CDR3 loop spans 18 amino acids. Germline V CDR1 and CDR2: SGHKS, YYEKEE (reference sequence). V lost 2 bases and J lost 1; bases outside the gene matches: 10. CDR3 coding DNA: TGTGCCAGCAGCTTCCTAGCGGGGGAGTGGGGTGGCACAGATACGCAGTATTTT. Translation gives CASSFLAGEWGGTDTQYF.

This clonotype has just a few counts. V and J are TRBV18 and TRBJ1-2; tentative D call: TRBD1 (6 bases). This CDR3 has 13 amino acids. The V end lost 3 bases, the J end lost 4 bases, and 9 bases lay between the germline ends. Germline lookup yields CDR1 KGHSH and CDR2 LQKENI. The CDR3 DNA is TGTGCCAGCTCACCGGGGGACATCTATGGCTACACCTTC. This codes for CASSPGDIYGYTF.

As for this clonotype: This may be a read error, as it is one base from a much larger clone. The rearrangement joins TRBV7-2 to TRBJ2-2; D gene uncertain. The CDR3 totals 11 residues. The V end was cut by 9 bases, the J end by 8 bases, with 10 bases between. Germline assignment: CDR1 SGHTA and CDR2 FQGNSA. This CDR3 is CARRLRGELFF. In DNA, the CDR3 is TGTGCCAGAAGGCTAAGGGGGGAGCTGTTTTTT.

This clonotype showed up many times. The chain employs TRBV7-9 and TRBJ1-6; D gene ambiguous. The CDR3 spans 14 residues. V was cut by 5 bases and J by 6 bases, with 11 bases left in between. Germline V gene data show CDR1 as SEHNR and CDR2 as FQNEAQ (reference sequence). The CDR3: CASSHLTSNSPLHF. The CDR3 DNA sequence: TGTGCCAGCAGCCACTTAACCAGTAATTCACCCCTCCACTTT.

The V and J genes are TRBV12-3 or TRBV12-4 and TRBJ2-1; no clear D. Trimming pared 7 bases from V and 4 bases from J, leaving 8 bases between. The CDR3 runs to 12 residues. The CDR3 sequence is CASMAEYNEQFF. The CDR3, as DNA: TGTGCCAGCATGGCAGAATACAATGAGCAGTTCTTC.

The gene calls are TRBV5-1 and TRBJ2-3; D perhaps matches TRBD1 (5 bases). Trimming pared 3 bases from V and 6 bases from J, leaving 14 bases between. Germline V gene data show CDR1 as SGHRS and CDR2 as YFSETQ. The CDR3 is 14 amino acids. CDR3 in DNA: TGCGCCAGCAGCTGGGCAGCTAAGGGGGATACGCAGTATTTT. Translation gives CASSWAAKGDTQYF.

This clonotype was picked up many times. The chain links TRBV4-2 to TRBJ1-1; D remains unclear. CDR1 and CDR2 from the germline V gene are LGHNA and YNFKEQ. The CDR3 totals 11 residues. V shed 4 bases and J shed 8 bases, with 8 bases lying between them. CDR3 in DNA: TGTGCCAGCAGCCTTGAGTCGGAAGCTTTCTTT. This encodes CASSLESEAFF.

This clonotype was counted at least ten times. The rearrangement uses TRBV12-3 or TRBV12-4 and TRBJ2-3; TRBD2 is a possible D gene (5 bases). The length of the CDR3 is 13 residues. V was cut by 2 bases and J by 4 bases, with 7 bases left in between. CDR3 DNA sequence: TGTGCCAGCAGTTTATGGGGAGCAGATACGCAGTATTTT. It translates to CASSLWGADTQYF.

This clonotype was detected ten times or more. This chain links TRBV11-2 with TRBJ2-5; no definite D call. The CDR3 is made up of 13 amino acids. The V end was cut by 0 bases, the J end by 5 bases, with 7 bases between. CDR1 and CDR2 from the germline V gene are SGHAT and FQNNGV. The CDR3 coding sequence is TGTGCCAGCAGCTTAGATTTGCAGGAGACCCAGTACTTC. Its protein product is CASSLDLQETQYF. Filled out from reference TRBV11-2 and TRBJ2-5, the complete variable domain reads EAGVAQSPRYKIIEKRQSVAFWCNPISGHATLYWYQQILGQGPKLLIQFQNNGVVDDSQLPKDRFSAERLKGVDSTLKIQPAKLEDSAVYLCASSLDLQETQYFGPGTRLLVL.

This clonotype was seen repeatedly, ten times or more. The rearrangement uses TRBV7-2 and TRBJ2-2, with a weak D call TRBD2 (6 bases). Germline values: CDR1 SGHTA, CDR2 FQGNSA. The CDR3 spans 15 residues. V lost 5 bases and J lost 1, with 11 bases in between. The CDR3 DNA reads TGTGCCAGCAGCCGAAACGGGGGGAACACCGGGGAGCTGTTTTTT. The encoded protein is CASSRNGGNTGELFF.

There are many counts of this clonotype. The chain has TRBV5-1 and TRBJ2-3; D gene ambiguous. Germline CDR1 is SGHRS and CDR2 is YFSETQ. V lost 4 bases to trimming and J lost 1 base, with 16 bases between them. The CDR3 consists of 16 residues. The CDR3 loop is CASSQFASRGTDTQYF. CDR3 DNA: TGCGCCAGCAGCCAATTCGCGAGTAGGGGCACAGATACGCAGTATTTT.

The CDR3 protein is CASSLYGYQETQYF. In DNA, the CDR3 is TGTGCCAGCAGTTTATACGGGTACCAAGAGACCCAGTACTTC. The chain combines TRBV27 with TRBJ2-5, with unresolved D. With 1 base removed from V and 0 bases from J, the gap between germline ends came to 6 bases. The CDR3 length is 14 residues. Germline loops: CDR1 MNHEY, CDR2 SMNVEV (reference sequence).

The table lists this clonotype with many counts. The CDR3 region has the DNA TGCGCCAGCACGTCAGCGGACTCCTACGAGCAGTACTTC. Translated: CASTSADSYEQYF. The chain combines TRBV5-1 with TRBJ2-7, with D perhaps TRBD2 (5 bases). From germline, CDR1 is SGHRS and CDR2 YFSETQ. The CDR3 consists of 13 residues. V shed 6 bases and J shed 0 bases, with 10 bases lying between them.

This clonotype was counted many times. The chain employs TRBV6-5 and TRBJ2-7; 8 positions agree with TRBD1. The CDR3 has 15 amino acids. Germline V lookup: CDR1 MNHEY, CDR2 SVGAGI. After removal of 0 bases from V and 7 bases from J, the junction contained 8 bases not matched to a gene. Written as DNA, the CDR3 is TGTGCCAGCAGTTACTCGACAGGGGCCGTGTGGGAGCAGTACTTC. Translation gives CASSYSTGAVWEQYF.

This clonotype appeared many times. V gene TRBV7-3 combines with J gene TRBJ2-1, with a possible D match to TRBD2 (6 bases). CDR3 length: 16 amino acids. V was clipped by 5 bases and J by 3 bases, with 17 bases between them. Germline V gene lookup returns CDR1 SGHTA and CDR2 FQGTGA. CDR3 residues: CASSPNPGLHYNEQFF. In nucleotides, the CDR3 is TGTGCCAGCAGCCCTAATCCCGGACTACACTACAATGAGCAGTTCTTC. Full variable domain (remainder filled in from reference TRBV7-3 and TRBJ2-1): GAGVSQTPSNKVTEKGKYVELRCDPISGHTALYWYRQSLGQGPEFLIYFQGTGAADDSGLPNDRFFAVRPEGSVSTLKIQRTERGDSAVYLCASSPNPGLHYNEQFFGPGTRLTVL.

For this clonotype: A much larger clone differs by one base, so this may be a read error. The CDR3 sequence: CASSFGSGGSETQYF. The CDR3 coding sequence is TGCGCCAGCAGCTTCGGTAGCGGGGGGTCCGAGACCCAGTACTTC. This sequence joins TRBV5-1 and TRBJ2-5; 10 nucleotides agree with TRBD2. The J segment lost 5 bases and the V segment lost 2 bases, leaving 6 bases of the junction unmatched. Germline assignment: CDR1 SGHRS and CDR2 YFSETQ. The CDR3 runs to 15 residues.